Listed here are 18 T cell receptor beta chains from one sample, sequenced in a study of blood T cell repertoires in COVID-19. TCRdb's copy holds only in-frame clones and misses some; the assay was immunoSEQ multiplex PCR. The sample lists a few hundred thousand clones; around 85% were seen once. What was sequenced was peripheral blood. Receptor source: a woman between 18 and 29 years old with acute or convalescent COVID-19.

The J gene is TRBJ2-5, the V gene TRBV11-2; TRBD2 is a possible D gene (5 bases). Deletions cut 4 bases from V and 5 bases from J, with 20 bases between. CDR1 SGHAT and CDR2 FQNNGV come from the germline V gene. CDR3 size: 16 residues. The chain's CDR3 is CASSSPSSAVVETQYF. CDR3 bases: TGTGCCAGCAGCTCCCCCTCATCAGCGGTCGTGGAGACCCAGTACTTC.

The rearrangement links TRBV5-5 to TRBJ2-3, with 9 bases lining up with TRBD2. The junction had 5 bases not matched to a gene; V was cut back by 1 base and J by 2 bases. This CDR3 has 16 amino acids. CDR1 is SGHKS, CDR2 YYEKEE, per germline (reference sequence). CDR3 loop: CASSLMLAGITDTQYF. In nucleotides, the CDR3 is TGTGCCAGCAGCTTGATGCTAGCGGGGATCACAGATACGCAGTATTTT.

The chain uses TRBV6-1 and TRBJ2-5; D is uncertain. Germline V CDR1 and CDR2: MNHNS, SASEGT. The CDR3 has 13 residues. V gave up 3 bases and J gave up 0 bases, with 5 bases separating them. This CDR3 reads CASSDAYQETQYF. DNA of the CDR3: TGTGCCAGCAGTGATGCGTACCAAGAGACCCAGTACTTC.

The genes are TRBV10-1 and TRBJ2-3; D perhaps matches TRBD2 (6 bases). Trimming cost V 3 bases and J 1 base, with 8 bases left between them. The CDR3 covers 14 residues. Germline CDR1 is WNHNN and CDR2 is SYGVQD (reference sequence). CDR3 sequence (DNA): TGCGCCAGCAGTGATTTAGCGGGCACAGATACGCAGTATTTT. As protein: CASSDLAGTDTQYF.

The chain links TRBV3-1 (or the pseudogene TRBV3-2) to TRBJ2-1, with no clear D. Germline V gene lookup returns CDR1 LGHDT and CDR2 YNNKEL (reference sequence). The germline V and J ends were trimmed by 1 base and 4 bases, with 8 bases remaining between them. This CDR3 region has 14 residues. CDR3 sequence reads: CASSQVRSYNEQFF. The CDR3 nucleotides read TGTGCCAGCAGCCAAGTGCGTAGTTACAATGAGCAGTTCTTC.

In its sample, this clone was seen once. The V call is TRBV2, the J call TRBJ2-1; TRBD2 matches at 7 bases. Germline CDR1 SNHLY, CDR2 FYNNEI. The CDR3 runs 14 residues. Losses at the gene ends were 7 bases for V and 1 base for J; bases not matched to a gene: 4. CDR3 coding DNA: TGTGCCAGCATAGCGGGTGGGTCCTACAATGAGCAGTTCTTC. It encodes CASIAGGSYNEQFF.

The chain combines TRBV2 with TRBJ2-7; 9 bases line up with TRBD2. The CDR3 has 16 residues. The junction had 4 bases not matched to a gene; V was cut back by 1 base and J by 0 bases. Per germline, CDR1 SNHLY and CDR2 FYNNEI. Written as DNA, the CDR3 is TGTGCCAGCAGTGAAGGGACTAGCGTAATCTCCTACGAGCAGTACTTC. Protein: CASSEGTSVISYEQYF.

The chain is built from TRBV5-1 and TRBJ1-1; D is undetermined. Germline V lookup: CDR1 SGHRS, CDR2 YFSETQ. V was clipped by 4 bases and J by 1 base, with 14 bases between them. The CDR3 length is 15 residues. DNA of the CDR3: TGCGCCAGCAGCGCGGGGATCACAGCGAACACTGAAGCTTTCTTT. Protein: CASSAGITANTEAFF.

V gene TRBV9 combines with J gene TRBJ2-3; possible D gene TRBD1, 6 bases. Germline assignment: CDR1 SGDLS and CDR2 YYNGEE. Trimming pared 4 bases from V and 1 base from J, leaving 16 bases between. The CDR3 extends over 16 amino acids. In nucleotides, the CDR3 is TGTGCCAGCAGCCCGCGGTGGAACAGGGGCACAGATACGCAGTATTTT. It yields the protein CASSPRWNRGTDTQYF.

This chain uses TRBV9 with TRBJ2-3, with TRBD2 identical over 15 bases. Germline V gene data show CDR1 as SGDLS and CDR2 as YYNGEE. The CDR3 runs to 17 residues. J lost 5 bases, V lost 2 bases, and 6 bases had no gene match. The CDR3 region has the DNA TGTGCCAGCAGCGTCGGGACTAGCGGGAGGACCAAAGATACGCAGTATTTT. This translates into CASSVGTSGRTKDTQYF.

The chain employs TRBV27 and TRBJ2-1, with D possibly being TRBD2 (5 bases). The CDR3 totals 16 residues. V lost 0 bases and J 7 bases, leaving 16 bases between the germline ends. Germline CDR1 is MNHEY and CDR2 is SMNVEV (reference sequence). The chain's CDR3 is CASSLSPGIPGNEQFF. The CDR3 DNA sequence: TGTGCCAGCAGTTTATCGCCGGGGATTCCGGGAAATGAGCAGTTCTTC.

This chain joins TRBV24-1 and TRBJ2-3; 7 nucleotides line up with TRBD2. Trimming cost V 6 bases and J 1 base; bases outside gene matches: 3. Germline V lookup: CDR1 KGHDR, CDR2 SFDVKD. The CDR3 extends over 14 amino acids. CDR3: CATSPAGGTDTQYF. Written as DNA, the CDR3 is TGTGCCACCAGTCCTGCGGGGGGCACAGATACGCAGTATTTT.

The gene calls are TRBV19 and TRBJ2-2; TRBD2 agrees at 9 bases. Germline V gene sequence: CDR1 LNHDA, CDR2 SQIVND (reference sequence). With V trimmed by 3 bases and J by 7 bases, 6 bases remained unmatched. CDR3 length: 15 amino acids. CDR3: CASSIRGRADGELFF. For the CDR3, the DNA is TGTGCCAGTAGTATTCGCGGGAGGGCCGACGGGGAGCTGTTTTTT.

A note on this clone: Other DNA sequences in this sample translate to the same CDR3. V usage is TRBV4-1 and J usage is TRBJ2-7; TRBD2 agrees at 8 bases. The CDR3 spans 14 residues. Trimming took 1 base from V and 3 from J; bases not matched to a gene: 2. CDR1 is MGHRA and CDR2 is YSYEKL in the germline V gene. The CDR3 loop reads CASSQGGTSYEQYF. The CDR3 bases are TGCGCCAGCAGCCAAGGTGGGACTAGCTACGAGCAGTACTTC.

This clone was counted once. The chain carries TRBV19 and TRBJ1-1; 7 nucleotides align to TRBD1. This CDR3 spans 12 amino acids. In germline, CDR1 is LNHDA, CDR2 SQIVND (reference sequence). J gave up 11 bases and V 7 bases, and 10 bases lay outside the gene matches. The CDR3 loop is CASIDRVSEAFF. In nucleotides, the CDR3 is TGTGCCAGTATAGACAGGGTATCCGAGGCTTTCTTT. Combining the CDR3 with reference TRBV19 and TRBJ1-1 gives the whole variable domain DGGITQSPKYLFRKEGQNVTLSCEQNLNHDAMYWYRQDPGQGLRLIYYSQIVNDFQKGDIAEGYSVSREKKESFPLTVTSAQKNPTAFYLCASIDRVSEAFFGQGTRLTVV.

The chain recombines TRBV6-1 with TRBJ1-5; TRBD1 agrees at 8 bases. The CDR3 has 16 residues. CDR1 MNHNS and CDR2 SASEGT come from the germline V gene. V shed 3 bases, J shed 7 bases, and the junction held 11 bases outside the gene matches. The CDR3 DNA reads TGTGCCAGCAGTGAGCTCGGGACAGGATGGGGACAGCCCCAGCATTTT. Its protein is CASSELGTGWGQPQHF.

CDR3 sequence reads: CASSQGGPGTGELFF. The CDR3 DNA reads as TGTGCCAGCAGCCAAGGCGGGCCAGGTACCGGGGAGCTGTTTTTT. The chain recombines TRBV4-2 with TRBJ2-2; D may be TRBD2 (5 bases). V was pared by 1 base and J by 5 bases, with 11 bases between. This CDR3 is 15 amino acids long. The germline CDR1 and CDR2 sequences are LGHNA and YNFKEQ.

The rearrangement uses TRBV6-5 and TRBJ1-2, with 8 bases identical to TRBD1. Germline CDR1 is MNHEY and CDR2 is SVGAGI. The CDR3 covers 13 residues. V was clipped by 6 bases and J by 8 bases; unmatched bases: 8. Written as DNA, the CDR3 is TGTGCCAGCAGACGGACAGGGTTTGACGGCTACACCTTC. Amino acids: CASRRTGFDGYTF.